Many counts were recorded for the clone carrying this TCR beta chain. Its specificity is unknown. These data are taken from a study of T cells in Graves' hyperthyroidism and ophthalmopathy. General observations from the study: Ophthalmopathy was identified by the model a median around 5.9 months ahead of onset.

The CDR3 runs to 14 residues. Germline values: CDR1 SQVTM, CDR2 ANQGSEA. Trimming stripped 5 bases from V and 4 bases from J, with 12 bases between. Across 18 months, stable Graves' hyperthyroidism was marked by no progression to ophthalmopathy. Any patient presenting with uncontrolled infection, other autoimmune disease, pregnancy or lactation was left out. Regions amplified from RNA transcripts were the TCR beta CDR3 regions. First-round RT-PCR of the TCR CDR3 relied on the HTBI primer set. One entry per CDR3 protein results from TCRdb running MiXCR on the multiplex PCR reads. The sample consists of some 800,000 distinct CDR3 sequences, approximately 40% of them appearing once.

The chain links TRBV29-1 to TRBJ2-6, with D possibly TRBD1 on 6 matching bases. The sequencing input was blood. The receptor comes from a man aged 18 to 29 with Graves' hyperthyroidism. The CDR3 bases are TGCAGCGTTTATCAGGGGAGCGGGGCCAACGTCCTGACTTTC. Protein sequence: CSVYQGSGANVLTF.